This T cell receptor (beta chain) was found in a study of tumor-infiltrating lymphocytes in oesophageal squamous cell carcinoma. TCRdb re-analysed the PCR reads in MiXCR, keeping a single row per CDR3 protein. This sample has some 12,000 distinct CDR3 sequences; around half occur once, and the top ten carry approximately 25%. V lost 5 bases and J 0 bases, leaving 8 bases between the germline ends. There are 13 residues in the CDR3. The TCR comes from a male donor with esophageal squamous cell carcinoma. The chain has TRBV12-3 or TRBV12-4 and TRBJ2-7, with unresolved D. Sequenced material: esophageal tumor tissue. In DNA form, the CDR3 reads TGTGCCAGCAGTCTCCGAGTCTCCTACGAGCAGTACTTC. Its protein product is CASSLRVSYEQYF.